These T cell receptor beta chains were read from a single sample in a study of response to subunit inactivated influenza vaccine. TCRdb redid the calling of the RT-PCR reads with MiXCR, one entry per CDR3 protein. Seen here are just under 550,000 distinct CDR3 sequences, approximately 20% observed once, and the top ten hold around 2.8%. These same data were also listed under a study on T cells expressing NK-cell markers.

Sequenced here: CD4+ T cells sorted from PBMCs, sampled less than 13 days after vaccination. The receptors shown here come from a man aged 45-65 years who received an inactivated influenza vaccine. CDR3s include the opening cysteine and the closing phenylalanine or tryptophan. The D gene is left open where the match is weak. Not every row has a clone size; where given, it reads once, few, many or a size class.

cdr3_nt: TGTGCCACCAGTGATCTCCGGAGGGGGCAGCAGTTCTTC
cdr3_aa: CATSDLRRGQQFF
j_call: TRBJ2-1
cdr3_length: 13
clone_size: .
d_call: .
v_call: TRBV24-1

cdr3_nt: TGTGCCAGCAGTTTAATCTACGAGCAGTACTTC
cdr3_aa: CASSLIYEQYF
j_call: TRBJ2-7
cdr3_length: 11
clone_size: many
d_call: .
v_call: TRBV12-3/TRBV12-4

cdr3_nt: TGCGCCAGCAGCCAGTACGTGGTCAAGGTTTCCCGGACTAGCGGGAACCCAGATACGCAGTATTTT
cdr3_aa: CASSQYVVKVSRTSGNPDTQYF
j_call: TRBJ2-3
cdr3_length: 22
clone_size: .
d_call: TRBD2
v_call: TRBV4-1

cdr3_nt: TGTGCCAGCAGCACCGGACTAGCGGGGGGTATCTACGAGCAGTACTTC
cdr3_aa: CASSTGLAGGIYEQYF
j_call: TRBJ2-7
cdr3_length: 16
clone_size: once
d_call: TRBD2
v_call: TRBV13

cdr3_nt: TGTGCCAGCCTCACTAGCGGCTACAATGAGCAGTTCTTC
cdr3_aa: CASLTSGYNEQFF
j_call: TRBJ2-1
cdr3_length: 13
clone_size: few
d_call: TRBD2
v_call: TRBV7-2

cdr3_nt: TGTGCCAGCAGAGTGAAGGGAAACGAGCAGTACTTC
cdr3_aa: CASRVKGNEQYF
j_call: TRBJ2-7
cdr3_length: 12
clone_size: .
d_call: .
v_call: TRBV5-5

cdr3_nt: TGCGCCAGCAGCAAAGGGACTAGCGGGGAAGAGACCCAGTACTTC
cdr3_aa: CASSKGTSGEETQYF
j_call: TRBJ2-5
cdr3_length: 15
clone_size: few
d_call: TRBD2
v_call: TRBV5-1

cdr3_nt: TGTGCCAGCGCCTCGGGATTTAACACTGAAGCTTTCTTT
cdr3_aa: CASASGFNTEAFF
j_call: TRBJ1-1
cdr3_length: 13
clone_size: .
d_call: .
v_call: TRBV6-2/TRBV6-3

cdr3_nt: TGCGCCAGCAGCTTGAGGTCACCGGGACAGCCGCCCACCGGGGAGCTGTTTTTT
cdr3_aa: CASSLRSPGQPPTGELFF
j_call: TRBJ2-2
cdr3_length: 18
clone_size: few
d_call: TRBD1
v_call: TRBV5-1

cdr3_nt: TGTGCCAGCTCACCACTTAAGTCGTTAGCGGCATCTAGCACAGATACGCAGTATTTT
cdr3_aa: CASSPLKSLAASSTDTQYF
j_call: TRBJ2-3
cdr3_length: 19
clone_size: few
d_call: .
v_call: TRBV18

cdr3_nt: TGCGCCAGCAGCCAGTTAACCGGGCAAACCTATGGCTACACCTTC
cdr3_aa: CASSQLTGQTYGYTF
j_call: TRBJ1-2
cdr3_length: 15
clone_size: .
d_call: .
v_call: TRBV4-1

cdr3_nt: TGTGCCAGCAGCGTAGGGACTAGCGGGAGAACAGATACGCAGTATTTT
cdr3_aa: CASSVGTSGRTDTQYF
j_call: TRBJ2-3
cdr3_length: 16
clone_size: few
d_call: TRBD2
v_call: TRBV9

cdr3_nt: TGTGCCAGCAGTTTTCGGCAGGGGGCAATTGATACGCAGTATTTT
cdr3_aa: CASSFRQGAIDTQYF
j_call: TRBJ2-3
cdr3_length: 15
clone_size: few
d_call: TRBD1
v_call: TRBV12-3/TRBV12-4

cdr3_nt: TGTGCCACCAGTGAGGTGGGCTCCTACAATGAGCAGTTCTTC
cdr3_aa: CATSEVGSYNEQFF
j_call: TRBJ2-1
cdr3_length: 14
clone_size: few
d_call: .
v_call: TRBV24-1

cdr3_nt: TGTGCCACCAGCAGAGATACTGTTGAAAAACTGTTTTTT
cdr3_aa: CATSRDTVEKLFF
j_call: TRBJ1-4
cdr3_length: 13
clone_size: few
d_call: .
v_call: TRBV15

cdr3_nt: TGTGCCAGCAAGGCCCGTCACAGCGGGGAGCTGTTTTTT
cdr3_aa: CASKARHSGELFF
j_call: TRBJ2-2
cdr3_length: 13
clone_size: .
d_call: .
v_call: TRBV7-9

cdr3_nt: TGTGCCAGCAGCACTGTGAGCGGGAGGGAACAAGAGACCCAGTACTTC
cdr3_aa: CASSTVSGREQETQYF
j_call: TRBJ2-5
cdr3_length: 16
clone_size: few
d_call: TRBD2
v_call: TRBV7-9

cdr3_nt: TGTGCCAGCAGCCGCCCGGGAAGAGGAGAGACCCAGTACTTC
cdr3_aa: CASSRPGRGETQYF
j_call: TRBJ2-5
cdr3_length: 14
clone_size: .
d_call: .
v_call: TRBV28

cdr3_nt: TGCAGTGCTAGGGAGGGAAACTACGAGCAGTTCTTC
cdr3_aa: CSAREGNYEQFF
j_call: TRBJ2-1
cdr3_length: 12
clone_size: .
d_call: .
v_call: TRBV20-1

cdr3_nt: TGCAGTGCTAGAGATGCAAGTCCCTCCTACGAGCAGTACTTC
cdr3_aa: CSARDASPSYEQYF
j_call: TRBJ2-7
cdr3_length: 14
clone_size: once
d_call: .
v_call: TRBV20-1

cdr3_nt: TGTGCCAGCAGCTTAGGCGCGGTAGAGGTGGAGACCCAGTACTTC
cdr3_aa: CASSLGAVEVETQYF
j_call: TRBJ2-5
cdr3_length: 15
clone_size: .
d_call: .
v_call: TRBV7-7

cdr3_nt: TGTGCCAGCAGTTACCGTATGAACTACGAGCAGTACTTC
cdr3_aa: CASSYRMNYEQYF
j_call: TRBJ2-7
cdr3_length: 13
clone_size: few
d_call: .
v_call: TRBV27

cdr3_nt: TGTGCCAGCAGCGAGGGACTAGGGGCCAACGAGCAGTACTTC
cdr3_aa: CASSEGLGANEQYF
j_call: TRBJ2-7
cdr3_length: 14
clone_size: .
d_call: TRBD2
v_call: TRBV2

cdr3_nt: TGCAGTGCTAGACCGTGGGACAGCAATGAGCAGTTCTTC
cdr3_aa: CSARPWDSNEQFF
j_call: TRBJ2-1
cdr3_length: 13
clone_size: few
d_call: TRBD1
v_call: TRBV20-1

cdr3_nt: TGCAGCGTTACAACAGGTGGGAATCAGCCCCAGCATTTT
cdr3_aa: CSVTTGGNQPQHF
j_call: TRBJ1-5
cdr3_length: 13
clone_size: medium-sized
d_call: .
v_call: TRBV29-1

cdr3_nt: TGTGCCAGCAGCTCTATCTCTGGGCTAGCGGGAGCCCACACCGGGGAGCTGTTTTTT
cdr3_aa: CASSSISGLAGAHTGELFF
j_call: TRBJ2-2
cdr3_length: 19
clone_size: many
d_call: TRBD2
v_call: TRBV11-1

cdr3_nt: TGTGCCAGCAGTGAAAGAGCAGCCGTTGGCTATGGCTACACCTTC
cdr3_aa: CASSERAAVGYGYTF
j_call: TRBJ1-2
cdr3_length: 15
clone_size: few
d_call: .
v_call: TRBV6-1

cdr3_nt: TGTGCCACCAGAACCGGACAGGGGGGACCAGATACGCAGTATTTT
cdr3_aa: CATRTGQGGPDTQYF
j_call: TRBJ2-3
cdr3_length: 15
clone_size: few
d_call: TRBD1
v_call: TRBV15

cdr3_nt: TGCAGTGCTTATTCCGGGCCCCGCGCGGGTGAGCAGTACTTC
cdr3_aa: CSAYSGPRAGEQYF
j_call: TRBJ2-7
cdr3_length: 14
clone_size: many
d_call: .
v_call: TRBV20-1

cdr3_nt: TGTGCCAGCAGTTACAGGCCAGAATATGGCTACACCTTC
cdr3_aa: CASSYRPEYGYTF
j_call: TRBJ1-2
cdr3_length: 13
clone_size: few
d_call: .
v_call: TRBV6-2/TRBV6-3

cdr3_nt: TGTGCCAGCAGACCCAGGACAGGGAACACCGGGGAGCTGTTTTTT
cdr3_aa: CASRPRTGNTGELFF
j_call: TRBJ2-2
cdr3_length: 15
clone_size: .
d_call: TRBD1
v_call: TRBV7-2

cdr3_nt: TGTGCCAGCAGCCCCCAGGGCGGGAGTAACAACGAGCAGTACTTC
cdr3_aa: CASSPQGGSNNEQYF
j_call: TRBJ2-7
cdr3_length: 15
clone_size: .
d_call: TRBD2
v_call: TRBV7-3

cdr3_nt: TGCGCCAGCAGCATAAACTCGGGCGGGGGGGGTCTGGTCTACGAGCAGTACTTC
cdr3_aa: CASSINSGGGGLVYEQYF
j_call: TRBJ2-7
cdr3_length: 18
clone_size: .
d_call: TRBD2
v_call: TRBV5-1

cdr3_nt: TGTGCCAGCAGCTTGGAGCGGCCTCCTTCCTACGAGCAGTACTTC
cdr3_aa: CASSLERPPSYEQYF
j_call: TRBJ2-7
cdr3_length: 15
clone_size: few
d_call: .
v_call: TRBV5-4

cdr3_nt: TGCGCCAGCAGTGTTCTGGCGGTCCACCGAGAGCAGTTCTTC
cdr3_aa: CASSVLAVHREQFF
j_call: TRBJ2-1
cdr3_length: 14
clone_size: .
d_call: .
v_call: TRBV10-2

cdr3_nt: TGTGCCAGCAGTTTAACGGCCCGGGCCTACGAGCAGTACTTC
cdr3_aa: CASSLTARAYEQYF
j_call: TRBJ2-7
cdr3_length: 14
clone_size: few
d_call: .
v_call: TRBV28

cdr3_nt: TGTGCCAGCAGGGAGACAGGGGCCCTAATTAAGCAGTACTTC
cdr3_aa: CASRETGALIKQYF
j_call: TRBJ2-7
cdr3_length: 14
clone_size: few
d_call: TRBD1
v_call: TRBV27

cdr3_nt: TGTGCCAGCAGACTCCCGGGCCAAGAGACCCAGTACTTC
cdr3_aa: CASRLPGQETQYF
j_call: TRBJ2-5
cdr3_length: 13
clone_size: few
d_call: .
v_call: TRBV28

cdr3_nt: TGTGCCACCAGCCGTTTTTATGGCACAGATACGCAGTATTTT
cdr3_aa: CATSRFYGTDTQYF
j_call: TRBJ2-3
cdr3_length: 14
clone_size: once
d_call: .
v_call: TRBV15

cdr3_nt: TGTGCCAGCAGCTTAATGAGGGACCGGAGGGAAGAGACCCAGTACTTC
cdr3_aa: CASSLMRDRREETQYF
j_call: TRBJ2-5
cdr3_length: 16
clone_size: .
d_call: .
v_call: TRBV7-9

cdr3_nt: TGTGCCACCAAAACGTTGGACCGAGACTCTGGAAACACCATATATTTT
cdr3_aa: CATKTLDRDSGNTIYF
j_call: TRBJ1-3
cdr3_length: 16
clone_size: few
d_call: .
v_call: TRBV27